This is a list of T cell receptor beta chains from one sample in a study of shared clonotypes between healthy human individuals. The protocol was immunoSEQ multiplex PCR, while the TCRdb copy is restricted to in-frame clones and leaves out a portion. The sample has some 1 million clones; about 70% are singletons. Input material: memory CD4+ T cells sorted from blood. These receptors were obtained from a man aged 18 to 29 in good health. Both conserved end residues are part of each CDR3. Fields, in order: CDR3 protein, CDR3 DNA, J gene, D gene, V gene, clone size. The D gene is left open where the match is weak. The listing skips clone size in some rows; elsewhere it reads once, few, many or a size class.

CSVVERLHEQYF TGCAGCGTTGTAGAGAGGTTGCACGAGCAGTACTTC TRBJ2-7 - TRBV29-1 -
CASSSRTGYEQYF TGTGCCAGCAGTTCCAGGACAGGCTACGAGCAGTACTTC TRBJ2-7 TRBD1 TRBV28 -
CARKCRDKYEQYF TGTGCCAGGAAATGCCGGGACAAATACGAGCAGTACTTC TRBJ2-7 - TRBV6-4 -
CASSVQGITEAFF TGTGCCAGCAGTGTACAGGGGATCACTGAAGCTTTCTTT TRBJ1-1 TRBD1 TRBV6-1 -
CASSSLEGTEAFF TGTGCCAGCAGCAGCTTGGAGGGGACTGAAGCTTTCTTT TRBJ1-1 - TRBV7-9 -
CASSLGGMIQPQHF TGTGCCAGCAGCTTAGGGGGAATGATACAGCCCCAGCATTTT TRBJ1-5 - TRBV7-9 -
CASSPEGGQSHYGYTF TGTGCCAGCTCACCGGAAGGGGGCCAGTCTCACTATGGCTACACCTTC TRBJ1-2 TRBD1 TRBV18 -
CASSPTSGSFSYNEQFF TGTGCCAGTAGTCCCACTAGCGGGAGCTTCTCCTACAATGAGCAGTTCTTC TRBJ2-1 TRBD2 TRBV19 -
CASSPLQAGGHEQYF TGTGCCAGCAGCCCCCTTCAGGCGGGAGGCCACGAGCAGTACTTC TRBJ2-7 TRBD2 TRBV5-4 -
CASSDAGGLIEAFF TGTGCCAGTAGTGATGCAGGGGGCCTGATTGAAGCTTTCTTT TRBJ1-1 TRBD1 TRBV19 -
CASSGRSGGGTDTQYF TGTGCCAGCAGCGGAAGAAGCGGGGGGGGAACAGATACGCAGTATTTT TRBJ2-3 TRBD2 TRBV6-4 -
CASSLTPPRGTRALGDTQYF TGCGCCAGCAGTCTGACGCCCCCCCGCGGGACTCGCGCTCTCGGAGATACGCAGTATTTT TRBJ2-3 - TRBV5-1 -
CASSDQQGNTEAFF TGTGCCAGCAGTGACCAACAGGGCAACACTGAAGCTTTCTTT TRBJ1-1 - TRBV6-1 -
CASSYKYNSGNTIYF TGTGCCAGCAGTTACAAGTATAACTCTGGAAACACCATATATTTT TRBJ1-3 - TRBV6-6 -
CASSYSYRATHDEQYF TGTGCCAGCAGTTACTCCTACAGGGCTACCCACGACGAGCAGTACTTC TRBJ2-7 - TRBV6-5 -
CASSPGTDSNYGYTF TGTGCCAGCAGCCCCGGGACAGATTCTAACTATGGCTACACCTTC TRBJ1-2 TRBD1 TRBV7-6 -
CASSYSGTGANIQYF TGTGCCAGCAGTTACTCGGGGACAGGGGCCAACATTCAGTACTTC TRBJ2-4 TRBD1 TRBV6-5 once
CASSDGGAYTQYF TGTGCCAGCAGTGACGGCGGGGCATATACGCAGTATTTT TRBJ2-3 - TRBV6-4 -
CASSLARLNEQFF TGTGCCAGCAGCTTAGCCAGGCTCAATGAGCAGTTCTTC TRBJ2-1 - TRBV11-2 -
CASSMYLPRSMTDNQPQHF TGTGCCAGTAGCATGTACCTCCCCCGGTCTATGACAGATAATCAGCCCCAGCATTTT TRBJ1-5 - TRBV19 few
CAIGAGNTEAFF TGTGCCATCGGGGCAGGGAACACTGAAGCTTTCTTT TRBJ1-1 - TRBV10-3 once
CASRVRASETQYF TGTGCCAGCCGGGTTCGAGCGTCAGAGACCCAGTACTTC TRBJ2-5 - TRBV2 -